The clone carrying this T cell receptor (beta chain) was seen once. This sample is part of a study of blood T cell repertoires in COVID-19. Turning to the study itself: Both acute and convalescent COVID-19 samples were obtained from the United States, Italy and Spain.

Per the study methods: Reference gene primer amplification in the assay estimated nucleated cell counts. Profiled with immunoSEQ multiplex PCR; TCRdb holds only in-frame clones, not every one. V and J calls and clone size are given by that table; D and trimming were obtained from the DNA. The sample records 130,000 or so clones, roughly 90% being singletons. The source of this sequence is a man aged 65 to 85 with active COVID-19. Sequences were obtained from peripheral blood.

Here the CDR3 reads CASSLGGLAGGPDTQYF. The CDR3 region has the DNA TGTGCCAGCAGCTTAGGTGGACTAGCGGGAGGGCCGGATACGCAGTATTTT. The rearrangement uses TRBV5-4 and TRBJ2-3; 15 positions match TRBD2. The germline gives CDR1 SGHNT, CDR2 YYREEE (reference sequence). J was trimmed by 6 bases and V by 2 bases; bases with no gene match: 7. This CDR3 spans 17 amino acids.